This T cell receptor beta chain appears in the sequencing data of a study of blood T cell repertoires in COVID-19. Study overall: Some COVID-19 samples were acute and others convalescent; all came from the United States, Italy and Spain. Sample material is recorded as cDNA or gDNA derived from T cells, B-cell-depleted T cells, or PBMCs.

The CDR3 extends over 18 amino acids. Germline assignment: CDR1 MNHEY and CDR2 SVGEGT. With 0 bases removed from V and 0 bases from J, the gap between germline ends came to 16 bases. The sample holds one count of this clone. As originally analysed: From reference gene primer amplification, estimates of nucleated cell counts were derived. Only in-frame clones appear in the TCRdb table, and some are missing; sequencing was by immunoSEQ multiplex PCR. V and J calls and clone size are given by that table; D and trimming were obtained from the DNA. Altogether more than 120,000 clones are present, about 88% being singletons, with the ten largest covering about 2.8%.

Sequenced: peripheral blood. The genes are TRBV6-2 or TRBV6-3 and TRBJ2-3; D is unclear. The TCR was taken from a human donor with acute or convalescent COVID-19. The donor label of this sample is uncertain. The CDR3 DNA sequence: TGTGCCAGCAGTTACTCGAGTTTGGGCCGTTATAGCACAGATACGCAGTATTTT. The encoded protein is CASSYSSLGRYSTDTQYF.